One T cell receptor beta chain is described in this entry. Its antigen is unknown. This entry is derived from a study of response to subunit inactivated influenza vaccine. The study, taken as a whole, reports: Authors proposed each seasonal influenza vaccination draws in few new T cells.

MiXCR, applied by TCRdb to the RT-PCR reads, yields one record per CDR3 protein. The table has roughly 520,000 distinct CDR3 sequences, about 25% seen once. Here the sequenced sample was CD4+ T cells sorted from PBMCs, taken 5 to 6 days after vaccination. The receptor was derived from a man aged 50 to 60 who received an inactivated influenza vaccine.

The CDR3 sequence is CASSPQGAQPQHF. CDR3 nucleotide sequence: TGTGCCAGTAGTCCACAGGGGGCACAGCCCCAGCATTTT. The chain employs TRBV19 and TRBJ1-5; 9 nucleotides match TRBD1. V was clipped by 5 bases and J by 7 bases; unmatched bases: 3. The CDR3 runs 13 residues. Looked up from germline, CDR1 is LNHDA and CDR2 is SQIVND (reference sequence).